Presented here are 15 T cell receptor beta chains from one specimen sequenced in a study of neurological immune-mediated disorders (dated by TCRdb to between 2017 and 2020). Library preparation employed 5' RACE. Sequencing relied on an Illumina HiSeq 2500. The raw public reads went through TCRdb reprocessing: fastp at Q25, MiXCR clone calling, in-frame beta chains kept. Each entry is one CDR3 protein sequence, shown with its most common DNA and genes. The sample includes approximately 90,000 distinct CDR3 sequences, with approximately 3.3% observed a single time. The ten largest clones add up to 5% to 6.5% of the sample. The source material was PBMCs. These receptors all stem from a young woman with multiple sclerosis.

The genes are TRBV20-1 and TRBJ2-7; D is unresolved. From germline, CDR1 is DFQATT and CDR2 SNEGSKA (reference sequence). The V gene lost 2 bases and the J gene lost 3 bases, with 11 bases spanning the gap. There are 13 residues in the CDR3. CDR3 residues: CSARLARNYEQYF. The CDR3 bases are TGCAGTGCTAGATTGGCACGGAACTACGAGCAGTACTTC.

The sample holds many counts of this clonotype. V is TRBV20-1 and J is TRBJ2-7; D tentatively fits TRBD1 or TRBD2 (5 bases each). The CDR3 loop spans 14 amino acids. Germline CDR1 is DFQATT and CDR2 is SNEGSKA (reference sequence). V lost 1 base and J 3 bases, leaving 13 bases between the germline ends. The CDR3 here is CSARVVGRNYEQYF. CDR3 DNA: TGCAGTGCTAGAGTGGTGGGACGAAACTACGAGCAGTACTTC.

The chain employs TRBV19 and TRBJ2-4; 8 bases line up with TRBD1. In germline, CDR1 is LNHDA, CDR2 SQIVND (reference sequence). V shed 5 bases and J 8 bases; nucleotides not matched to a gene: 5. The CDR3 spans 13 residues. CDR3 amino acids: CASSVDRGDIQYF. CDR3 DNA sequence: TGTGCCAGTAGTGTTGACAGGGGTGACATTCAGTACTTC.

This clonotype was detected ten times or more. This chain links TRBV6-2 or TRBV6-3 with TRBJ2-5, with a weak D call TRBD2 (5 bases). There are 15 residues in the CDR3. Germline CDR1 is MNHEY and CDR2 is SVGEGT. Deletions cut 2 bases from V and 1 base from J, with 11 bases between. The CDR3, as DNA: TGTGCCAGCAGTTACCCACGGACTGGCCAAGAGACCCAGTACTTC. This encodes CASSYPRTGQETQYF.

This clonotype was detected many times. V usage is TRBV11-2 and J usage is TRBJ2-7; D is undetermined. The CDR3 totals 13 residues. Looked up from germline, CDR1 is SGHAT and CDR2 is FQNNGV. V lost 1 base and J lost 3, with 7 bases in between. The CDR3 region has the DNA TGTGCCAGCAGCTTAGGGGCGAACTACGAGCAGTACTTC. Translated: CASSLGANYEQYF.

This clonotype was seen repeatedly, ten times or more. The J gene is TRBJ1-1, the V gene TRBV3-1, with D perhaps matching TRBD1 (5 bases). Germline CDR1 LGHDT, CDR2 YNNKEL (reference sequence). The CDR3 runs 15 residues. V lost 3 bases to trimming and J lost 4 bases, with 15 bases between them. In DNA, the CDR3 is TGTGCCAGCAGCCATAATGCGGCGGGGGGCACTGAAGCTTTCTTT. It encodes CASSHNAAGGTEAFF.

This clonotype showed up many times. The V gene is TRBV5-1, the J gene TRBJ2-7; no firm D call. This CDR3 is built from 12 residues. CDR1 and CDR2 from the germline V gene are SGHRS and YFSETQ. The ends were cut back, 1 base at V and 4 bases at J, with 6 bases in the middle. DNA for the CDR3: TGCGCCAGCAGCTTGAACATTTACGAGCAGTACTTC. Translating it yields CASSLNIYEQYF. Together with reference TRBV5-1 and TRBJ2-7, the CDR3 gives the full variable domain: KAGVTQTPRYLIKTRGQQVTLSCSPISGHRSVSWYQQTPGQGLQFLFEYFSETQRNKGNFPGRFSGRQFSNSRSEMNVSTLELGDSALYLCASSLNIYEQYFGPGTRLTVT.

In this sample, this clonotype turned up many times. This chain uses TRBV3-1 with TRBJ2-3; D ambiguous. Per germline, CDR1 LGHDT and CDR2 YNNKEL (reference sequence). This CDR3 is 14 amino acids long. V was clipped by 0 bases and J by 1 base, with 5 bases between them. The CDR3 here is CASSQDGGTDTQYF. Here the CDR3 DNA reads TGTGCCAGCAGCCAAGATGGAGGCACAGATACGCAGTATTTT.

In this sample, this clonotype turned up many times. The CDR3 DNA follows: TGCGCCAGCAGCGATGGCGGGGCCACCGGGGAGCTGTTTTTT. Protein product: CASSDGGATGELFF. The rearrangement joins TRBV5-1 to TRBJ2-2; a weak D match, TRBD2 (6 bases). There are 14 residues in the CDR3. Trimming took 4 bases from V and 4 from J, leaving 11 bases between them. Germline CDR1 is SGHRS and CDR2 is YFSETQ.

The genes are TRBV7-2 and TRBJ2-2, with D tentatively TRBD2 (6 bases). Germline-derived CDR1 and CDR2 are SGHTA and FQGNSA. Trimming took 5 bases from V and 5 from J, leaving 18 bases between them. CDR3 length equals 16 residues. For the CDR3, the DNA is TGTGCCAGCAGCACGACCCCGGCGGGGCGGACCGGGGAGCTGTTTTTT. It is translated as CASSTTPAGRTGELFF.

This clonotype was counted ten times or more. This sequence joins TRBV5-1 and TRBJ1-2, with D possibly TRBD1 on 6 matching bases. Between the trimmed V and J ends, which lost 4 bases and 2 bases, there was a span of 21 bases. This CDR3 region has 17 residues. Germline CDR1 is SGHRS and CDR2 is YFSETQ. CDR3 bases: TGCGCCAGCAGCGTCGACCCAGGGGAATCTGGGAACTATGGCTACACCTTC. It specifies CASSVDPGESGNYGYTF.

This clonotype was counted at least ten times. V is TRBV18 and J is TRBJ1-5; D is unclear. Germline V gives CDR1 KGHSH, CDR2 LQKENI. V lost 5 bases and J lost 4, with 9 bases in between. The CDR3 extends over 13 amino acids. The CDR3 DNA follows: TGTGCCAGCTCAGCGGGAGGTAATCAGCCCCAGCATTTT. Translating it yields CASSAGGNQPQHF.

This clonotype was observed many times. The rearrangement joins TRBV5-6 to TRBJ2-7; 10 bases line up with TRBD1. This CDR3 comprises 13 residues. The junction had 4 bases not matched to a gene; V was cut back by 3 bases and J by 7 bases. The germline V gene has CDR1 SGHDT and CDR2 YYEEEE. The CDR3 DNA follows: TGTGCCAGCAGCTCGGGACAGGGGTTTGAGCAGTACTTC. Translation gives CASSSGQGFEQYF.

As to this clonotype: A single base separates this from a much larger clone, so it may be a read error. The J gene is TRBJ1-5, the V gene TRBV12-3 or TRBV12-4; no reliable D call. This CDR3 spans 12 amino acids. The CDR3 is CAYRDSNQHQHF. CDR3 DNA: TGTGCCTATCGAGATAGCAATCAGCACCAGCATTTT.

This clonotype was picked up many times. The rearrangement uses TRBV5-5 and TRBJ2-7, with no clear D. Germline CDR1 SGHKS, CDR2 YYEKEE (reference sequence). V gave up 2 bases and J gave up 3 bases, with 6 bases separating them. CDR3 length: 12 residues. This CDR3 is CASSFWFYEQYF. The CDR3 nucleotides read TGTGCCAGCAGCTTTTGGTTCTACGAGCAGTACTTC.